This T cell receptor beta chain was identified during a study of cytomegalovirus exposure and HLA in healthy donors. Broader study findings: Later analysis suggested most CMV-associated TCR beta chains were HLA-restricted. A few V segments could not be told apart, such as TRBV6-2 and TRBV6-3, and were left out.

Germline-derived CDR1 and CDR2 are MDHEN and SYDVKM. The CDR3 consists of 12 residues. The junction had 8 bases not matched to a gene; V was cut back by 10 bases and J by 5 bases. The primer mix had 60 Vbeta and 13 Jbeta primers. Some clones are missing from TCRdb's copy, which holds only in-frame ones; the method was immunoSEQ multiplex PCR. This sample has 200,000 to 250,000 clones; about three quarters occur once, and the top ten carry less than 3%. This clone was seen only a few times. As yet, its antigen is unknown. The sequencing sample was made of PBMCs. This chain connects TRBV28 to TRBJ2-7; 7 bases line up with TRBD1. The receptor's source is a woman aged 55 to 70 in good health and CMV-seropositive. The CDR3: CATWDRKNEQYF. For the CDR3, the DNA is TGTGCCACTTGGGACAGAAAGAACGAGCAGTACTTC.